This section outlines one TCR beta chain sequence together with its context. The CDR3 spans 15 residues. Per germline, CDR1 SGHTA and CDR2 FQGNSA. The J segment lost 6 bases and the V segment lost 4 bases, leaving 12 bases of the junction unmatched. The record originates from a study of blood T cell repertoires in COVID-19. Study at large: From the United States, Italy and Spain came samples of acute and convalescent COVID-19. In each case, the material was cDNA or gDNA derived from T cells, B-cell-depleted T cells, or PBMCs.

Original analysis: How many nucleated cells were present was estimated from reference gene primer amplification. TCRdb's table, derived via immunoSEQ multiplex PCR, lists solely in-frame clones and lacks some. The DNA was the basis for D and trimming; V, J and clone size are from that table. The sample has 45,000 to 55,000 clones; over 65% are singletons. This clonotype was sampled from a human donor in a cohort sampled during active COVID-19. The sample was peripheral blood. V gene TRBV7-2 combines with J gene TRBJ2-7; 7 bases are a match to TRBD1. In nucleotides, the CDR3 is TGTGCCAGCAGCTGGACATCGACAGGGTCCGGCGAGCAGTACTTC. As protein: CASSWTSTGSGEQYF.